This T cell receptor (beta chain) emerged from a study of CD8 T cells in Susac syndrome. CD8+ and CD4+ blood T cells underwent TCR beta sequencing. Germline CDR1 and CDR2: SQVTM and ANQGSEA. The CDR3 length is 12 residues. V lost 3 bases and J lost 1, with 6 bases in between. The authors reverse transcribed about 0.5 to 1 ug RNA with random hexamers. TCRdb re-called the immunoSEQ multiplex PCR reads through MiXCR, storing one row per CDR3 protein. Of around 270,000 distinct CDR3 sequences in the sample, approximately 85% were seen once. The chain employs TRBV29-1 and TRBJ1-1; D gene ambiguous. This sequence was found in a human donor with multiple sclerosis. Material: CD8+ T cells from PBMCs. The CDR3 coding sequence is TGCAGCGTTGATCCGGGGAACACTGAAGCTTTCTTT. Translated, it gives CSVDPGNTEAFF.